This is a list of T cell receptor beta chains from one sample in a study of early T cells in non-severe SARS-CoV-2 infection. TCRdb processed the 5' RACE reads anew with MiXCR; each CDR3 protein has one entry. The sample comprises around 66,000 distinct CDR3 sequences, roughly 13% of which are singletons, and roughly 8% rests with the top ten. Sequenced input: whole blood. Receptor source: an adult who was a healthcare worker with PCR-confirmed SARS-CoV-2 infection or an uninfected control (not recorded which). Both conserved end residues are part of each CDR3. Fields, in order: J gene, D gene, clone size, V gene, CDR3 DNA, CDR3 protein. D genes are given only for firm matches. Not every row has a clone size; where given, it reads once, few, many or a size class.

>TRBJ2-7|NA|NA|TRBV29-1
TGCAGCGCCAGGGAAAGATACGAGCAGTACTTC
CSARERYEQYF
>TRBJ2-7|NA|NA|TRBV21-1
TGTGCCAGCAGCCCCCACGAAGGGGGCGGAAACTACGAGCAGTACTTC
CASSPHEGGGNYEQYF
>TRBJ2-2|NA|few|TRBV4-2
TGTGCCAGCAGCCCTGGACTTCGACTAGACACCGGGGAGCTGTTTTTT
CASSPGLRLDTGELFF
>TRBJ2-1|TRBD1|many|TRBV23-1
TGCGCCAGCAGTCAATCGACAGGGGTTGTCAATGAGCAGTTCTTC
CASSQSTGVVNEQFF
>TRBJ1-1|TRBD1|NA|TRBV12-3/TRBV12-4
TGTGCCAGCAGTTTTGACAGGGGAGTAGCTTTCTTT
CASSFDRGVAFF
>TRBJ1-2|NA|many|TRBV20-1
TGCAGTGCTAGAGATTGGCGGGTCGGCTACACCTTC
CSARDWRVGYTF
>TRBJ1-1|TRBD1|NA|TRBV5-1
TGCGCCAGCAGCTCACCAGGGGGCACTGAAGCTTTCTTT
CASSSPGGTEAFF
>TRBJ1-4|NA|few|TRBV30
TGTGCCTGGAGTTCCGGACAGTCTTACACAACTAATGAAAAACTGTTTTTT
CAWSSGQSYTTNEKLFF
>TRBJ2-7|NA|NA|TRBV15
TGTGCCACCAGCCGACGCCTAGCTGGCGAGCAGTACTTC
CATSRRLAGEQYF
>TRBJ2-7|NA|many|TRBV4-2
TGTGCCAGCAGCCAAGCCCGGAGGGGCGAGCAGTACTTC
CASSQARRGEQYF
>TRBJ2-7|NA|NA|TRBV10-3
TGTGCCGTCCTCGGGCCCAGAAACGCCGAGCAGTACTTC
CAVLGPRNAEQYF
>TRBJ2-2|NA|once|TRBV28
TGTGCCAGCAGTTCTGATAGGCCCGGGGAGCTGTTTTTT
CASSSDRPGELFF
>TRBJ2-1|NA|NA|TRBV20-1
TGCAGTGCTATCTCTTTGAGTAATAGGATTGAGCAGTTCTTC
CSAISLSNRIEQFF
>TRBJ2-5|NA|NA|TRBV19
TGTGCCAGTAGTATGCTAACAGCGACCCAAGAGACCCAGTACTTC
CASSMLTATQETQYF
>TRBJ2-1|TRBD2|many|TRBV28
TGTGCCAGCATTCTACTAGCGGGGGCTAAAGTGGAGCAGTTCTTC
CASILLAGAKVEQFF
>TRBJ1-6|NA|many|TRBV5-4
TGTGCCAGCAGCCGGGTGGGGGATTGGTCTTCACCCCTCCACTTT
CASSRVGDWSSPLHF
>TRBJ2-1|NA|NA|TRBV5-1
TGCGCCAGCAGCGCAGCTGGCAATGAGCAGTTCTTC
CASSAAGNEQFF
>TRBJ1-1|NA|many|TRBV28
TGTGCCAGCAGTTTAAGAGGGGGGACCACTGAAGCTTTCTTT
CASSLRGGTTEAFF
>TRBJ2-3|NA|few|TRBV7-3
TGTGCCAGCAGCTTAATCCCGACAGATACGCAGTATTTT
CASSLIPTDTQYF
>TRBJ2-7|TRBD1|few|TRBV18
TGTGCCAGCTCACGGAACCGGGACAGACCTTACGAGCAGTACTTC
CASSRNRDRPYEQYF
>TRBJ2-5|TRBD2|NA|TRBV6-1
TGTGCCAGCTCCATACCCCGGGGGGGTCTCCAAGAGACCCAGTACTTC
CASSIPRGGLQETQYF
>TRBJ2-3|NA|few|TRBV2
TGTGCCAGCAGCCCTAGCTGGAGCACAGATACGCAGTATTTT
CASSPSWSTDTQYF
>TRBJ2-7|NA|NA|TRBV28
TGTGCCAGCAGTTTAGTGGCGACCGGCTACGAGCAGTACTTC
CASSLVATGYEQYF
>TRBJ2-7|NA|NA|TRBV28
TGTGCCAGCACCAACGGACCTTCACGCGAGCAGTACTTC
CASTNGPSREQYF
>TRBJ1-4|NA|NA|TRBV9
TGTGCCAGCAGCGTATCCCCGTTCCGAGGCGCTCCAAATGAAAAACTGTTTTTT
CASSVSPFRGAPNEKLFF